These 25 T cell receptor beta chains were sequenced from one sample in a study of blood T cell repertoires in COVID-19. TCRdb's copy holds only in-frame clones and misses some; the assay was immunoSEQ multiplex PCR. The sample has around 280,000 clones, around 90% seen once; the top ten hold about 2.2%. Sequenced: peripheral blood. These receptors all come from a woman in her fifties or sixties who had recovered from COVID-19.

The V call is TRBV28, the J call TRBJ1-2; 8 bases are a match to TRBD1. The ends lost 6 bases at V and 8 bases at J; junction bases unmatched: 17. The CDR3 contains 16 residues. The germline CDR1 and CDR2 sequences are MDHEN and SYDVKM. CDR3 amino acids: CASSVAGTGVGEGYTF. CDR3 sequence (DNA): TGTGCCAGCAGCGTCGCCGGGACAGGCGTTGGGGAAGGCTACACCTTC.

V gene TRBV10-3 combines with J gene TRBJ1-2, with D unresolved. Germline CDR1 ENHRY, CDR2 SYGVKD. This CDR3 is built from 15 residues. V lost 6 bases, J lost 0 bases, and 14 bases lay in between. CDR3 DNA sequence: TGTGCCATCAGAGTTCTGGGAGGGACTAACTATGGCTACACCTTC. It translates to CAIRVLGGTNYGYTF.

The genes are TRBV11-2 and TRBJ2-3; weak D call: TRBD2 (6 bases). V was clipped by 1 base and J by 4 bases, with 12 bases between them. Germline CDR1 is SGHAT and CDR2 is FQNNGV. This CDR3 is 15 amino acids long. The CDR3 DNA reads TGTGCCAGCAGCTTAGCTCGCGGGACCTCAGATACGCAGTATTTT. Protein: CASSLARGTSDTQYF.

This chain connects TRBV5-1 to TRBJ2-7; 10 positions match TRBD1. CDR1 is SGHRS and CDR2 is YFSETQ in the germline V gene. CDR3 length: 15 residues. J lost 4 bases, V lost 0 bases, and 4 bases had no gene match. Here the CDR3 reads CASSLEGQGKYEQYF. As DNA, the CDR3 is TGCGCCAGCAGCTTGGAGGGACAGGGGAAGTACGAGCAGTACTTC.

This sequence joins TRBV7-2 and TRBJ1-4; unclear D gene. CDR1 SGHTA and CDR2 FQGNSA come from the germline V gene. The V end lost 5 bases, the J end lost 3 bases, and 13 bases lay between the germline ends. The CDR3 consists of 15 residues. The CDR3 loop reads CASSPNGRANEKLFF. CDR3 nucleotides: TGTGCCAGCAGCCCGAATGGCCGGGCTAATGAAAAACTGTTTTTT.

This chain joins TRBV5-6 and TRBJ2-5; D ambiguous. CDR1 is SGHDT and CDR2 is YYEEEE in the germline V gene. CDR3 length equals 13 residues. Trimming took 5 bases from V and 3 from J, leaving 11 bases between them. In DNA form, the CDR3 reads TGTGCCAGCAGTCTTGTACAGAAAGAGACCCAGTACTTC. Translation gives CASSLVQKETQYF.

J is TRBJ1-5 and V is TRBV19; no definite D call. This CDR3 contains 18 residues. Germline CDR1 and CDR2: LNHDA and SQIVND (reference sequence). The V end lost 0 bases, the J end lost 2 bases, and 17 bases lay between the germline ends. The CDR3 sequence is CASSIDPQPGRGNQPQHF. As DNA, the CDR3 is TGTGCCAGTAGTATAGATCCCCAACCGGGGAGAGGCAATCAGCCCCAGCATTTT. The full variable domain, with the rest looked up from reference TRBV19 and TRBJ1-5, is DGGITQSPKYLFRKEGQNVTLSCEQNLNHDAMYWYRQDPGQGLRLIYYSQIVNDFQKGDIAEGYSVSREKKESFPLTVTSAQKNPTAFYLCASSIDPQPGRGNQPQHFGDGTRLSIL.

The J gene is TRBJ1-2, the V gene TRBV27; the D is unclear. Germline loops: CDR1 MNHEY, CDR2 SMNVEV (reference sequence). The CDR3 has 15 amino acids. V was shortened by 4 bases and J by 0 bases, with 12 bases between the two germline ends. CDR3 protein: CASSWSTESNYGYTF. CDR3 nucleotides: TGTGCCAGCAGTTGGTCGACGGAGTCTAACTATGGCTACACCTTC.

This CDR3 is CASSLNGGVTEAFF. The CDR3 bases are TGTGCCAGCAGCTTAAACGGGGGAGTCACTGAAGCTTTCTTT. The chain is built from TRBV11-3 and TRBJ1-1; the D gene is possibly TRBD1 (5 bases). CDR3 length equals 14 residues. Deletions cut 2 bases from V and 4 bases from J, with 11 bases between. CDR1 is SGHNT, CDR2 YENEEA, per germline. Full variable domain (outside the CDR3, taken from reference TRBV11-3 and TRBJ1-1): EAGVVQSPRYKIIEKKQPVAFWCNPISGHNTLYWYLQNLGQGPELLIRYENEEAVDDSQLPKDRFSAERLKGVDSTLKIQPAELGDSAVYLCASSLNGGVTEAFFGQGTRLTVV.

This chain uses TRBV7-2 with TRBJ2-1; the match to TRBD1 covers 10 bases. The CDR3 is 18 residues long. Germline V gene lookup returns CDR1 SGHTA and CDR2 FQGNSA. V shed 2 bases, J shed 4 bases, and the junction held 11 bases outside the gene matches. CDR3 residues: CASSLRGGQGIRYNEQFF. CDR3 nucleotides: TGTGCCAGCAGCTTAAGGGGGGGACAGGGGATTAGGTACAATGAGCAGTTCTTC.

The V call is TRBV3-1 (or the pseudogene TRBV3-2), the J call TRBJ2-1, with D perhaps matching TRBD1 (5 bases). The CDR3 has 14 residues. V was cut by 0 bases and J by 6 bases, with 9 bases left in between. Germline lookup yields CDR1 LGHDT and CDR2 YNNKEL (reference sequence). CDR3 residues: CASSQDPGFNEQFF. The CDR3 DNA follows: TGTGCCAGCAGCCAAGATCCAGGGTTCAATGAGCAGTTCTTC.

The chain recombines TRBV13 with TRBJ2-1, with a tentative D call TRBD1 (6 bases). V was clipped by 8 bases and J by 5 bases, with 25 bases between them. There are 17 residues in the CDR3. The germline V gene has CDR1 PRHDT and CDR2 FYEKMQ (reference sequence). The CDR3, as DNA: TGTGCCAGCCAGTTGATTTATAAGACGGACAGCAACAATGAGCAGTTCTTC. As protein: CASQLIYKTDSNNEQFF.

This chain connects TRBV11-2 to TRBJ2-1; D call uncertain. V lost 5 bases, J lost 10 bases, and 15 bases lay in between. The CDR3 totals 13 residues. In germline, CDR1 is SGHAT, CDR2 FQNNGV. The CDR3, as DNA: TGTGCCAGCAGCCCCCCCCCGTCGGAGGAGCAGTTCTTC. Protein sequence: CASSPPPSEEQFF.

The CDR3 DNA sequence: TGTGCCAGCAGTAAGTTCCCTAGCTCCTACAATGAGCAGTTCTTC. Its translation: CASSKFPSSYNEQFF. The chain links TRBV27 to TRBJ2-1; D not resolved. This CDR3 has 15 residues. CDR1 MNHEY and CDR2 SMNVEV come from the germline V gene (reference sequence). V lost 5 bases to trimming and J lost 0 bases, with 11 bases between them.

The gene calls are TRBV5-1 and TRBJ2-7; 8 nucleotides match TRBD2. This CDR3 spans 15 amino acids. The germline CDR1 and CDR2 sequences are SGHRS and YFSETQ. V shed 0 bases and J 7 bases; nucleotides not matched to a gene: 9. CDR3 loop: CASSLDGRAAKEQYF. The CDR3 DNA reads TGCGCCAGCAGCTTGGACGGGAGGGCCGCTAAAGAGCAGTACTTC.

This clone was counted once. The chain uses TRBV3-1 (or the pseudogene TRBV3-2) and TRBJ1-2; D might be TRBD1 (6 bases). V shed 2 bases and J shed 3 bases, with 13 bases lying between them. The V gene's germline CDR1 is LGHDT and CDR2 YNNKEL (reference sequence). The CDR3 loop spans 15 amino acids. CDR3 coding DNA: TGTGCCAGCAGCCAATCGGAGACAGGCTACTATGGCTACACCTTC. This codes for CASSQSETGYYGYTF.

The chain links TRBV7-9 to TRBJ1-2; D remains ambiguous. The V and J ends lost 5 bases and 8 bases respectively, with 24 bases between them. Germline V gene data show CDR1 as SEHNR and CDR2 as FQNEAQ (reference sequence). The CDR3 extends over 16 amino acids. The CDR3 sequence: CASSPPSGRPPRGYTF. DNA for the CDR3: TGTGCCAGCAGCCCTCCCTCGGGTCGCCCTCCTAGAGGCTACACCTTC.

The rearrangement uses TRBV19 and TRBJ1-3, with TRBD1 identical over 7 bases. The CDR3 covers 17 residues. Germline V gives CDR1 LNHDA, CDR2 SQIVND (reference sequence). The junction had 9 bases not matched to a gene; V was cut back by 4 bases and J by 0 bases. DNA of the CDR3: TGTGCCAGTAGTACCCTGGGACAGCCCTACTCTGGAAACACCATATATTTT. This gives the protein CASSTLGQPYSGNTIYF.

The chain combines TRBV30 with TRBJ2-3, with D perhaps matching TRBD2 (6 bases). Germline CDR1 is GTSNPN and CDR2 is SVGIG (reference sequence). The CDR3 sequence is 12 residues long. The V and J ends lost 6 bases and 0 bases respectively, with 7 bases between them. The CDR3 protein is CACGTSTDTQYF. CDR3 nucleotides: TGTGCCTGCGGGACTAGCACAGATACGCAGTATTTT.

The CDR3: CASSPGQGGDYEQYF. CDR3 in DNA: TGCGCCAGCAGCCCGGGACAGGGGGGGGACTACGAGCAGTACTTC. The rearrangement uses TRBV4-1 and TRBJ2-7; TRBD1 aligns across 11 bases. Trimming cost V 4 bases and J 3 bases; bases outside gene matches: 5. The CDR3 is 15 residues long. CDR1 is MGHRA and CDR2 is YSYEKL in the germline V gene.

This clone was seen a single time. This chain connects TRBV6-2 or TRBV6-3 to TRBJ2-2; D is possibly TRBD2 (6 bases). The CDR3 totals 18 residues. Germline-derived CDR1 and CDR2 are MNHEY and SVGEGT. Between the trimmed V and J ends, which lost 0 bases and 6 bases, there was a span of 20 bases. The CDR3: CASSYSGGNPLLSGELFF. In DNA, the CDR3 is TGTGCCAGCAGTTACTCGGGCGGGAACCCCCTGCTCTCCGGGGAGCTGTTTTTT.

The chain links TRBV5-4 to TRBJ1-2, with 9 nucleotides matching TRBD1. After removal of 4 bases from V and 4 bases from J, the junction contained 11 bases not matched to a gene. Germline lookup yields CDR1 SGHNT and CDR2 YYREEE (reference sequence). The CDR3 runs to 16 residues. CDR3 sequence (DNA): TGTGCCAGCAGCGTCGGACAGGGGAGCGAGAGCTATGGCTACACCTTC. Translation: CASSVGQGSESYGYTF.

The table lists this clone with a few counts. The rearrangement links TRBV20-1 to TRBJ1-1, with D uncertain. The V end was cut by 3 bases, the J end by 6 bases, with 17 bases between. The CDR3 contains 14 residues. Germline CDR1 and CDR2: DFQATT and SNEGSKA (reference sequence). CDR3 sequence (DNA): TGCAGTGCTAGTGCGTGGGCCCGGCAGGCTGAAGCTTTCTTT. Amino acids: CSASAWARQAEAFF.

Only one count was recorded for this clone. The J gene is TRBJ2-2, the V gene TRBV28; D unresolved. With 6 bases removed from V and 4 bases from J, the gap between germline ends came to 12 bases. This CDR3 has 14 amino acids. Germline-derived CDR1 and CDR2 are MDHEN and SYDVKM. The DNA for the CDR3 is TGTGCCAGCAGACCGGGTCTAACCACCGGGGAGCTGTTTTTT. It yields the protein CASRPGLTTGELFF.

CDR3 nucleotides: TGTGCCAGTAGTTCGACTAGCGGGGGACCCTACGAGCAGTACTTC. As protein: CASSSTSGGPYEQYF. This chain links TRBV19 with TRBJ2-7, with 12 bases aligning to TRBD2. There are 15 residues in the CDR3. J lost 2 bases, V lost 5 bases, and 4 bases had no gene match. The germline gives CDR1 LNHDA, CDR2 SQIVND (reference sequence). Combining the CDR3 with reference TRBV19 and TRBJ2-7 gives the whole variable domain DGGITQSPKYLFRKEGQNVTLSCEQNLNHDAMYWYRQDPGQGLRLIYYSQIVNDFQKGDIAEGYSVSREKKESFPLTVTSAQKNPTAFYLCASSSTSGGPYEQYFGPGTRLTVT.